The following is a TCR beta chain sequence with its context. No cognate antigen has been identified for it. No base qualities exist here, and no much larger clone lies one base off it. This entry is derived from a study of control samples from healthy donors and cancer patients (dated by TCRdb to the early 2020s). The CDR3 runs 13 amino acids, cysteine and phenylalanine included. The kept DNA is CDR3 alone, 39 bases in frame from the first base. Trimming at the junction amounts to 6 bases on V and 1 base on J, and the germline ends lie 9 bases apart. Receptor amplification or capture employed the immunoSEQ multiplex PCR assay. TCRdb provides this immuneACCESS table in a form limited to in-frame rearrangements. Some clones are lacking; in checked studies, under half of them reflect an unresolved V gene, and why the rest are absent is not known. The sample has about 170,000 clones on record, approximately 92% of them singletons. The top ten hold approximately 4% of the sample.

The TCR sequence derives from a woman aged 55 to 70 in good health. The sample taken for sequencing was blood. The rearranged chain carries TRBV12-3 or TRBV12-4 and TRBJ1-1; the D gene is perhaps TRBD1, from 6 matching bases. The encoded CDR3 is CASSWTENTEAFF. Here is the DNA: TGTGCCAGCAGCTGGACAGAGAACACTGAAGCTTTCTTT.